This T cell receptor beta chain was captured in a study of T cells after yellow fever vaccination. TCRdb reprocessed the 5' RACE reads with MiXCR, giving one entry per CDR3 protein. Counted here are about 230,000 distinct CDR3 sequences, less than 7.5% occurring once; the ten biggest clones make up 1.1%. This clonotype has a count of ten or more. Its matching antigen is unknown. Germline V lookup: CDR1 SGHRS, CDR2 YFSETQ. The V and J ends lost 4 bases and 2 bases respectively, with 16 bases between them. This CDR3 has 15 residues. Study-wide results and caveats: Abundant clonotypes from the bulk population could have been carried over as contaminants into FACS-sorted repertoires.

The material was CD4+ T cells sorted from PBMCs, obtained on the day of the yellow fever booster vaccination. This TCR was recovered from a man aged 25-45 years who received the YFV17D yellow fever vaccine. The chain carries TRBV5-1 and TRBJ2-7; the D gene is possibly TRBD2 (5 bases). The CDR3 DNA sequence: TGCGCCAGCAGCGACGGACTGTCACGGACCTACGAGCAGTACTTC. Its translation: CASSDGLSRTYEQYF. The full variable domain, with the rest looked up from reference TRBV5-1 and TRBJ2-7, is KAGVTQTPRYLIKTRGQQVTLSCSPISGHRSVSWYQQTPGQGLQFLFEYFSETQRNKGNFPGRFSGRQFSNSRSEMNVSTLELGDSALYLCASSDGLSRTYEQYFGPGTRLTVT.